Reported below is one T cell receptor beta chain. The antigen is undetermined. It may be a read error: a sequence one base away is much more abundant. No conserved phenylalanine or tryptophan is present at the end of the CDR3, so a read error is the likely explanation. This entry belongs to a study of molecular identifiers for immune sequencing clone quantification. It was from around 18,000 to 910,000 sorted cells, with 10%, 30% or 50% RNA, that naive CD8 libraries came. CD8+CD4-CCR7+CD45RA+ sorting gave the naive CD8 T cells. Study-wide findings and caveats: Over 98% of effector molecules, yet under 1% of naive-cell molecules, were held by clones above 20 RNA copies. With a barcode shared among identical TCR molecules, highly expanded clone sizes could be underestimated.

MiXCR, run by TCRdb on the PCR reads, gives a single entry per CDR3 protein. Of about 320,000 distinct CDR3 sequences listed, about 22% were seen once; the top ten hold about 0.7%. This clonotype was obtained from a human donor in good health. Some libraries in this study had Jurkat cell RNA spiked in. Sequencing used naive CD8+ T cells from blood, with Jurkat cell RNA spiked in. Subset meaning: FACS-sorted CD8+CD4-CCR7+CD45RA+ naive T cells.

The CDR3 region has the DNA TGCAGCCGGGGACAGGGAGCAGCCAAAAACATTCAGTACTCC. Residues: CSRGQGAAKNIQYS. The chain has TRBV29-1 and TRBJ2-4; 9 bases match TRBD1. The CDR3 is 14 residues long. Germline assignment: CDR1 SQVTM and CDR2 ANQGSEA. V lost 8 bases to trimming and J lost 0 bases; unmatched junction nucleotides: 5.